These 30 T cell receptor beta chains came from one sample sequenced in a study of cytomegalovirus exposure and HLA in healthy donors. With 60 Vbeta and 13 Jbeta primers, the PCR was carried out. Sequenced by immunoSEQ multiplex PCR; TCRdb stores in-frame clones only, minus some. The sample consists of around 54,000 clones, under 90% of them appearing once. Sequencing input: PBMCs. The receptors were sampled from a woman younger than 30 in good health and CMV-seronegative.

J is TRBJ2-7 and V is TRBV6-1, with D possibly being TRBD1 (6 bases). The CDR3 totals 13 residues. Germline CDR1 MNHNS, CDR2 SASEGT. Trimming took 7 bases from V and 4 from J, leaving 14 bases between them. Here the CDR3 reads CASIRTEPYEQYF. The CDR3, as DNA: TGTGCCAGCATCCGGACAGAACCTTACGAGCAGTACTTC.

This chain uses TRBV29-1 with TRBJ2-1; tentatively, D is TRBD1 (5 bases). Per the germline V gene, CDR1 is SQVTM and CDR2 is ANQGSEA. This CDR3 has 15 residues. The V end was cut by 1 base, the J end by 3 bases, with 13 bases between. The CDR3 sequence: CSVEATSTVYNEQFF. CDR3 DNA sequence: TGCAGCGTTGAAGCTACCTCGACAGTCTACAATGAGCAGTTCTTC.

This clone was seen a handful of times. This rearrangement joins TRBV16 to TRBJ1-5, with TRBD1 identical over 9 bases. The germline V gene has CDR1 KGHSY and CDR2 FQNENV. Trimming removed 4 bases from V and 6 bases from J; junction bases left unmatched: 4. The CDR3 spans 14 residues. In DNA form, the CDR3 reads TGTGCCAGCAGCCCGGGACAGGGCGGTCAGCCCCAGCATTTT. This sequence encodes CASSPGQGGQPQHF. Supplemented by reference TRBV16 and TRBJ1-5, the full variable domain reads GEEVAQTPKHLVRGEGQKAKLYCAPIKGHSYVFWYQQVLKNEFKFLISFQNENVFDETGMPKERFSAKCLPNSPCSLEIQATKLEDSAVYFCASSPGQGGQPQHFGDGTRLSIL.

The V gene is TRBV11-2, the J gene TRBJ2-2; D might be TRBD1 (5 bases). V lost 5 bases and J lost 6, with 13 bases in between. This CDR3 spans 14 amino acids. In germline, CDR1 is SGHAT, CDR2 FQNNGV. The CDR3 spells CASSPQVVAGELFF. The CDR3 coding sequence is TGTGCCAGCAGCCCACAGGTGGTAGCCGGGGAGCTGTTTTTT.

The V and J genes are TRBV28 and TRBJ2-3; 8 bases map to TRBD2. In germline, CDR1 is MDHEN, CDR2 SYDVKM. The CDR3 spans 16 residues. The junction had 4 bases not matched to a gene; V was cut back by 2 bases and J by 0 bases. The CDR3 sequence: CASSLSSSGSTDTQYF. CDR3 DNA sequence: TGTGCCAGCAGTTTAAGTTCTAGCGGGAGCACAGATACGCAGTATTTT.

J is TRBJ2-7 and V is TRBV5-5; possibly TRBD1 for D (6 bases). V dropped 2 bases and J dropped 2 bases, with 20 bases sitting between them. The CDR3 has 17 amino acids. Germline CDR1 reads SGHKS; CDR2 reads YYEKEE (reference sequence). The CDR3 loop is CASSFNLGDTPTYEQYF. CDR3 in DNA: TGTGCCAGCAGCTTCAATCTAGGGGACACCCCGACCTACGAGCAGTACTTC.

This clone has a single count. V and J are TRBV5-5 and TRBJ2-7; a weak D match, TRBD1 (5 bases). CDR3 length: 13 residues. Looked up from germline, CDR1 is SGHKS and CDR2 is YYEKEE (reference sequence). V lost 0 bases and J lost 5, with 9 bases in between. The CDR3 bases are TGTGCCAGCAGCTTGGACAGGACCAACGAGCAGTACTTC. Its translation: CASSLDRTNEQYF.

The J gene is TRBJ2-1, the V gene TRBV5-1; tentative D call: TRBD1 (5 bases). CDR1 and CDR2 (germline): SGHRS, YFSETQ. Trimming took off 1 base at V and 3 bases at J, with 11 bases between the two ends. This CDR3 has 15 residues. The CDR3 DNA follows: TGCGCCAGCAGCTTGTTTTCAGGGAACTACAATGAGCAGTTCTTC. This encodes CASSLFSGNYNEQFF.

The chain combines TRBV7-9 with TRBJ1-4, with unresolved D. The germline V gene has CDR1 SEHNR and CDR2 FQNEAQ (reference sequence). V lost 0 bases and J lost 8, with 13 bases in between. The CDR3 runs 15 residues. The CDR3 reads CASSLANPGGEKLFF. Here the CDR3 DNA reads TGTGCCAGCAGCTTAGCGAACCCCGGCGGGGAAAAACTGTTTTTT.

The sample holds a few counts of this clone. The chain is built from TRBV27 and TRBJ1-5; the match to TRBD1 covers 8 bases. After removal of 5 bases from V and 5 bases from J, the junction contained 8 bases not matched to a gene. The CDR3 has 15 amino acids. Germline V gene data show CDR1 as MNHEY and CDR2 as SMNVEV (reference sequence). CDR3: CASSLRPGGDQPQHF. CDR3 in DNA: TGTGCCAGCAGTCTGCGCCCAGGGGGCGATCAGCCCCAGCATTTT.

The chain joins TRBV5-8 to TRBJ2-5, with TRBD1 identical over 7 bases. Germline V gene sequence: CDR1 SGHTS, CDR2 YDEGEE. The CDR3 runs to 15 residues. J lost 2 bases, V lost 2 bases, and 6 bases had no gene match. The CDR3 coding sequence is TGTGCCAGCAGCTTACTCCCGGGACAGCAAGAGACCCAGTACTTC. It codes for CASSLLPGQQETQYF.

The V call is TRBV7-3, the J call TRBJ2-3; 10 bases align to TRBD2. The CDR3 covers 15 residues. The J segment lost 6 bases and the V segment lost 5 bases, leaving 8 bases of the junction unmatched. From germline, CDR1 is SGHTA and CDR2 FQGTGA. DNA for the CDR3: TGTGCCAGCAGCCTAAGCGGGAGGGCCGGCGATACGCAGTATTTT. Protein: CASSLSGRAGDTQYF.

V is TRBV29-1 and J is TRBJ1-3, with unresolved D. The CDR3 loop spans 12 amino acids. The V end lost 7 bases, the J end lost 0 bases, and 7 bases lay between the germline ends. Germline V gene sequence: CDR1 SQVTM, CDR2 ANQGSEA. This CDR3 reads CSAGTSGNTIYF. The CDR3 region has the DNA TGCAGCGCCGGTACCTCTGGAAACACCATATATTTT.

This chain links TRBV11-3 with TRBJ2-1; no firm D call. The CDR3 length is 18 residues. The germline V gene encodes CDR1 SGHNT and CDR2 YENEEA. V was shortened by 0 bases and J by 0 bases, with 15 bases between the two germline ends. The CDR3 DNA sequence: TGTGCCAGCAGCTTAGATCGGTTTAGCTTGAGCTCCTACAATGAGCAGTTCTTC. Translating it yields CASSLDRFSLSSYNEQFF.

This chain uses TRBV25-1 with TRBJ2-5; TRBD2 agrees at 12 bases. CDR3 size: 15 residues. Looked up from germline, CDR1 is MGHDK and CDR2 is SYGVNS. The trim removed 3 bases at V and 1 base at J, leaving 0 bases unmatched. CDR3 sequence reads: CASSETSGSQETQYF. The CDR3 DNA is TGTGCCAGCAGTGAGACTAGCGGGAGCCAAGAGACCCAGTACTTC.

The chain couples TRBV29-1 to TRBJ1-2; 8 positions match TRBD1. V shed 5 bases and J 6 bases; nucleotides not matched to a gene: 8. From germline, CDR1 is SQVTM and CDR2 ANQGSEA. This CDR3 comprises 13 residues. CDR3 region: CSVLSGGTHGYTF. The CDR3 region has the DNA TGCAGCGTTCTTTCAGGGGGCACGCATGGCTACACCTTC. The full variable domain, in which reference TRBV29-1 and TRBJ1-2 provide the parts outside the CDR3, is SAVISQKPSRDICQRGTSLTIQCQVDSQVTMMFWYRQQPGQSLTLIATANQGSEATYESGFVIDKFPISRPNLTFSTLTVSNMSPEDSSIYLCSVLSGGTHGYTFGSGTRLTVV.

The chain combines TRBV18 with TRBJ1-1; TRBD1 matches 9 bases. Per germline, CDR1 KGHSH and CDR2 LQKENI. The CDR3 sequence is 16 residues long. V shed 3 bases and J 6 bases; nucleotides not matched to a gene: 11. The chain's CDR3 is CASSPGQGGTSAEAFF. CDR3 nucleotide sequence: TGTGCCAGCTCACCGGGACAGGGCGGGACCAGCGCTGAAGCTTTCTTT.

This clone was seen more than once but under ten times. This chain connects TRBV9 to TRBJ1-2; 7 nucleotides agree with TRBD1. J lost 8 bases, V lost 4 bases, and 14 bases had no gene match. This CDR3 has 15 amino acids. Per the germline V gene, CDR1 is SGDLS and CDR2 is YYNGEE. CDR3 nucleotide sequence: TGTGCCAGCAGCCCTACCTTGACAGGGATGGGGGGCTACACCTTC. Amino acids: CASSPTLTGMGGYTF.

This clone has only a few counts. The chain combines TRBV6-6 with TRBJ1-4, with 8 bases lining up with TRBD1. The J segment lost 1 base and the V segment lost 7 bases, leaving 8 bases of the junction unmatched. Germline V gene data show CDR1 as MNHNY and CDR2 as SVGAGI (reference sequence). The CDR3 runs 16 residues. This CDR3 is CASTYNRGGTNEKLFF. The CDR3 DNA is TGTGCCAGCACCTACAACAGGGGGGGAACTAATGAAAAACTGTTTTTT.

This clone was observed once. CDR3 sequence: CASSPPSGSGTEAFF. CDR3 bases: TGTGCCAGCTCACCACCCTCGGGGAGTGGCACTGAAGCTTTCTTT. The rearrangement uses TRBV18 and TRBJ1-1; D call uncertain. The V end was cut by 0 bases, the J end by 4 bases, with 12 bases between. This CDR3 is 15 amino acids long. The germline V gene has CDR1 KGHSH and CDR2 LQKENI.

The chain has TRBV9 and TRBJ2-1; 7 bases line up with TRBD2. CDR1 is SGDLS and CDR2 is YYNGEE in the germline V gene. The J segment lost 0 bases and the V segment lost 0 bases, leaving 12 bases of the junction unmatched. This CDR3 is built from 19 residues. This chain's CDR3 is CASSVGGGRMAGSYNEQFF. The DNA of the CDR3 is TGTGCCAGCAGCGTAGGCGGCGGGAGAATGGCCGGCTCCTACAATGAGCAGTTCTTC.

This clone has just a few counts. This chain uses TRBV7-6 with TRBJ2-3; perhaps TRBD2 as D (5 bases). Trimming stripped 5 bases from V and 2 bases from J, with 17 bases between. From germline, CDR1 is SGHVS and CDR2 FNYEAQ. The CDR3 is 16 amino acids. The CDR3 coding sequence is TGTGCCAGCAGCCCCAGAGGCGGGCCTTCCACAGATACGCAGTATTTT. It encodes CASSPRGGPSTDTQYF.

This chain links TRBV2 with TRBJ2-2; TRBD1 aligns across 7 bases. The CDR3 spans 16 residues. The V and J ends lost 4 bases and 0 bases, in that order; junction bases with no gene match: 5. The germline CDR1 and CDR2 sequences are SNHLY and FYNNEI. The CDR3 is CASSGSGTANTGELFF. Here the CDR3 DNA reads TGTGCCAGCAGTGGATCCGGGACAGCGAACACCGGGGAGCTGTTTTTT. Full variable domain (rest looked up from reference TRBV2 and TRBJ2-2): EPEVTQTPSHQVTQMGQEVILRCVPISNHLYFYWYRQILGQKVEFLVSFYNNEISEKSEIFDDQFSVERPDGSNFTLKIRSTKLEDSAMYFCASSGSGTANTGELFFGEGSRLTVL.

A word on this clone: The junction shows a germline mismatch at one end, possibly a read error. The genes are TRBV27 and TRBJ2-6; possible D gene TRBD1, 5 bases. This CDR3 is built from 20 residues. Looked up from germline, CDR1 is MNHEY and CDR2 is SMNVEV (reference sequence). CDR3 DNA: TGTGCCAGCAGTTTAACGCCCCGATTGGGCAGTCCCTCTGGGGCCAACGGCCTGACTTTC. Translation: CASSLTPRLGSPSGANGLTF.

This clone has just one count. The rearrangement links TRBV2 to TRBJ1-1; the match to TRBD1 covers 7 bases. The CDR3 runs to 14 residues. The ends lost 3 bases at V and 5 bases at J; junction bases unmatched: 6. Germline-derived CDR1 and CDR2 are SNHLY and FYNNEI. CDR3 nucleotide sequence: TGTGCCAGCAGTGATAGGGGGCGAAATACTGAAGCTTTCTTT. Translated, it gives CASSDRGRNTEAFF.

The J gene is TRBJ1-1, the V gene TRBV28; D unresolved. The CDR3 sequence is 14 residues long. In germline, CDR1 is MDHEN, CDR2 SYDVKM. The ends were cut back, 1 base at V and 0 bases at J, with 6 bases in the middle. The CDR3 reads CASSLYQMNTEAFF. The CDR3 DNA reads as TGTGCCAGCAGTTTATACCAGATGAACACTGAAGCTTTCTTT.

The chain is built from TRBV5-1 and TRBJ2-1, with TRBD1 identical over 7 bases. Trimming removed 4 bases from V and 3 bases from J; junction bases left unmatched: 4. Germline assignment: CDR1 SGHRS and CDR2 YFSETQ. The CDR3 totals 14 residues. The CDR3 DNA follows: TGCGCCAGCAGCCCCGACAGGGACTACAATGAGCAGTTCTTC. Amino acids: CASSPDRDYNEQFF.

The rearrangement joins TRBV18 to TRBJ2-7, with a possible D match to TRBD2 (6 bases). This CDR3 contains 13 residues. CDR1 is KGHSH, CDR2 LQKENI, per germline. V shed 5 bases and J shed 7 bases, with 15 bases lying between them. In DNA, the CDR3 is TGTGCCAGCTCAATCGGGCGGGACCAGGAGCAGTACTTC. It codes for CASSIGRDQEQYF.

This clone was detected once. V gene TRBV7-9 combines with J gene TRBJ1-1, with TRBD1 as a possible D gene (6 bases). The CDR3 is made up of 14 amino acids. Looked up from germline, CDR1 is SEHNR and CDR2 is FQNEAQ (reference sequence). V lost 1 base, J lost 7 bases, and 13 bases lay in between. Here the CDR3 reads CASSLGADRFEAFF. CDR3 DNA sequence: TGTGCCAGCAGCTTAGGGGCAGACAGGTTTGAAGCTTTCTTT.

This clone occurred once. A junction end diverges from the germline sequence, so it may reflect a read error. The chain joins TRBV19 to TRBJ2-3; 7 bases fit TRBD2. The CDR3 loop spans 15 amino acids. Germline V gene data show CDR1 as LNHDA and CDR2 as SQIVND (reference sequence). CDR3 residues: CASSITSERTDTKYF. Written as DNA, the CDR3 is TGTGCCAGTAGTATTACTAGCGAACGCACAGATACGAAGTATTTT.